Listed here are 14 T cell receptor beta chains from one sample, sequenced in a study of T-cell reconstitution after alpha-beta-depleted transplantation in children (dated by TCRdb to about 2016). Library creation used PCR. The sequencing machine was an Illumina HiSeq 2500. TCR libraries were prepared with molecular barcoding, using unique molecular identifiers to normalize TCRbeta repertoire quantification. The raw public reads went through TCRdb reprocessing: fastp at Q25, MiXCR clone calling, in-frame beta chains kept. When rows share a CDR3 protein, they turn into one entry using the most common DNA and genes. Across this sample there are 360,000 or so distinct CDR3 sequences, with 20% seen only once. The top ten clones comprise less than 4.5% of the sample. The sample in question was PBMCs from the stem cell graft donor, obtained from the stem cell graft. Source of these receptors: a human donor who donated a stem cell graft to a child with acute myeloid leukemia.

In nucleotides, the CDR3 is TGTGCCAGCAGTGGACTAGTCCTCGGCGGGGAGCTGTTTTTT. Amino acid sequence: CASSGLVLGGELFF. V gene TRBV12-3 or TRBV12-4 combines with J gene TRBJ2-2, with 7 nucleotides matching TRBD2. The V and J ends lost 5 bases and 7 bases, in that order; junction bases with no gene match: 7. The CDR3 contains 14 residues.

V is TRBV10-3 and J is TRBJ2-2; no firm D call. CDR1 ENHRY and CDR2 SYGVKD come from the germline V gene. The CDR3 totals 12 residues. The V gene lost 5 bases and the J gene lost 6 bases, with 7 bases spanning the gap. CDR3 loop: CAISPDPGELFF. The CDR3 DNA reads as TGTGCCATCAGTCCCGACCCCGGGGAGCTGTTTTTT.

V and J are TRBV15 and TRBJ2-4; D ambiguous. V was clipped by 3 bases and J by 5 bases, with 8 bases between them. CDR1 is LNHNV and CDR2 is YYDKDF in the germline V gene (reference sequence). This CDR3 is 13 amino acids long. Here the CDR3 DNA reads TGTGCCACCAGCAGCCCTAACGAAAACATTCAGTACTTC. Protein: CATSSPNENIQYF.

This clonotype was seen repeatedly, ten times or more. This chain uses TRBV7-2 with TRBJ2-2; a weak D match, TRBD2 (6 bases). The CDR3 runs 16 residues. Germline values: CDR1 SGHTA, CDR2 FQGNSA. Trimming shortened V by 5 bases and J by 1 base, and 14 bases separated the two germline ends. The CDR3 sequence is CASSLAGLGNTGELFF. CDR3 nucleotides: TGTGCCAGCAGCCTCGCGGGGTTGGGGAACACCGGGGAGCTGTTTTTT.

This clonotype was seen at least ten times. This sequence joins TRBV29-1 and TRBJ2-7; 10 bases fit TRBD1. The CDR3 extends over 13 amino acids. V was pared by 7 bases and J by 4 bases, with 7 bases of the junction left unmatched. CDR1 SQVTM and CDR2 ANQGSEA come from the germline V gene. CDR3 DNA: TGCAGCGCCCGGACAGGGGGACGATACGAGCAGTACTTC. Encoded protein: CSARTGGRYEQYF.

This chain connects TRBV12-3 or TRBV12-4 to TRBJ2-2, with 10 bases aligning to TRBD2. The CDR3 is 18 amino acids. The J segment lost 5 bases and the V segment lost 0 bases, leaving 9 bases of the junction unmatched. The CDR3 sequence is CASSLAGLAGEETGELFF. CDR3 sequence (DNA): TGTGCCAGCAGTTTAGCGGGGCTAGCGGGAGAGGAGACCGGGGAGCTGTTTTTT.

V is TRBV12-3 or TRBV12-4 and J is TRBJ2-7, with 16 bases fitting TRBD2. The CDR3 runs 17 residues. The V segment lost 7 bases and the J segment 0 bases; nucleotides outside the gene matches: 6. The CDR3 here is CASTWGTSGRGSYEQYF. The CDR3 region has the DNA TGTGCCAGCACCTGGGGGACTAGCGGGAGGGGCTCCTACGAGCAGTACTTC.

The chain joins TRBV12-3 or TRBV12-4 to TRBJ2-5; weak D call: TRBD1 (6 bases). V was pared by 6 bases and J by 4 bases, with 12 bases between. The CDR3 runs to 13 residues. Here the CDR3 DNA reads TGTGCCAGCAGCACGACAGGAGCAGAGACCCAGTACTTC. Translation gives CASSTTGAETQYF.

This clonotype was detected only a few times. The rearrangement links TRBV4-1 to TRBJ2-7; 10 nucleotides match TRBD2. V was pared by 3 bases and J by 1 base, with 6 bases of the junction left unmatched. Germline CDR1 is MGHRA and CDR2 is YSYEKL. The CDR3 is 16 amino acids. CDR3 loop: CASSHPPSGRSYEQYF. CDR3 DNA sequence: TGCGCCAGCAGCCACCCCCCTAGCGGGAGATCCTACGAGCAGTACTTC.

For the CDR3, the DNA is TGCAGCGAGAGCGGGACAGAAAATGGCTACACCTTC. Amino acids: CSESGTENGYTF. The chain combines TRBV29-1 with TRBJ1-2; TRBD1 aligns across 7 bases. The CDR3 runs to 12 residues. V shed 7 bases and J 6 bases; nucleotides not matched to a gene: 8. Germline-derived CDR1 and CDR2 are SQVTM and ANQGSEA.

The chain joins TRBV28 to TRBJ2-7; no clear D. The V gene lost 3 bases and the J gene lost 5 bases, with 11 bases spanning the gap. The CDR3 spans 13 residues. Germline lookup yields CDR1 MDHEN and CDR2 SYDVKM. Here the CDR3 DNA reads TGTGCCAGCAGTTTGGTGCAGCCTAACGAGCAGTACTTC. Protein product: CASSLVQPNEQYF.

This chain uses TRBV7-9 with TRBJ2-7, with D unresolved. CDR3 length equals 15 residues. The V gene's germline CDR1 is SEHNR and CDR2 FQNEAQ (reference sequence). Trimming removed 0 bases from V and 0 bases from J, with 9 bases in between. As DNA, the CDR3 is TGTGCCAGCAGCTTAGCCCAGATGAGCTCCTACGAGCAGTACTTC. It specifies CASSLAQMSSYEQYF.

This chain joins TRBV5-1 and TRBJ2-2; possible D gene TRBD2, 6 bases. Trimming pared 2 bases from V and 1 base from J, leaving 12 bases between. Germline V gives CDR1 SGHRS, CDR2 YFSETQ. The CDR3 length is 16 residues. CDR3 sequence: CASSLSGTLNTGELFF. CDR3 nucleotide sequence: TGCGCCAGCAGCTTATCCGGGACTTTGAACACCGGGGAGCTGTTTTTT.

There are a few counts of this clonotype. This rearrangement joins TRBV28 to TRBJ2-7; D may be TRBD2 (7 bases). CDR3 length: 14 residues. Trimming stripped 7 bases from V and 7 bases from J, with 20 bases between. Germline assignment: CDR1 MDHEN and CDR2 SYDVKM. CDR3 region: CASTSQGGAREQYF. CDR3 nucleotide sequence: TGTGCCAGCACGTCTCAAGGGGGGGCGAGGGAGCAGTACTTC. The variable domain in full, completed from reference TRBV28 and TRBJ2-7, reads DVKVTQSSRYLVKRTGEKVFLECVQDMDHENMFWYRQDPGLGLRLIYFSYDVKMKEKGDIPEGYSVSREKKERFSLILESASTNQTSMYLCASTSQGGAREQYFGPGTRLTVT.